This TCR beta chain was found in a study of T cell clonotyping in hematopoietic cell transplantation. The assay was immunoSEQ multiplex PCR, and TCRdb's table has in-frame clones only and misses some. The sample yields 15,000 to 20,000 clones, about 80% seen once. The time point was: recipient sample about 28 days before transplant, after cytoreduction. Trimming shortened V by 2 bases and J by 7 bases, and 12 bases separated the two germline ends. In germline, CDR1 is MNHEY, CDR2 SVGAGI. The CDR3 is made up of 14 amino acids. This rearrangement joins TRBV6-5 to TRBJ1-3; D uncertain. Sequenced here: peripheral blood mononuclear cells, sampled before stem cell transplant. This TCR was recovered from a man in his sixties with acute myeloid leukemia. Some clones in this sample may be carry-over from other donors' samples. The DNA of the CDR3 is TGTGCCAGCAGTTACACTAGAAAGCGGAACACCATATATTTT. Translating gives CASSYTRKRNTIYF.